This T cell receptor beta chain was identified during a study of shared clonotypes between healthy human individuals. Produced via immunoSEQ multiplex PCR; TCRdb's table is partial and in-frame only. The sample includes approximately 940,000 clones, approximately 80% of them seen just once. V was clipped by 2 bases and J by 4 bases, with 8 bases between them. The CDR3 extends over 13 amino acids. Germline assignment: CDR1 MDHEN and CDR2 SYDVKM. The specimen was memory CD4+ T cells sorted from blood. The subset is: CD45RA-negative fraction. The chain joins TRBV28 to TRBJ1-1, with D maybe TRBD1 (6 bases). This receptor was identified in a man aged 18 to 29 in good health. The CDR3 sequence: CASSLEGGTEAFF. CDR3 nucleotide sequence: TGTGCCAGCAGTTTAGAAGGGGGCACTGAAGCTTTCTTT.